The rows below give T cell receptor beta chains drawn from one sample of a study of CD8 T cells in Susac syndrome. One entry per CDR3 protein results from TCRdb running MiXCR on the immunoSEQ multiplex PCR reads. The sample has approximately 150,000 distinct CDR3 sequences; approximately 93% are singletons. Specimen: CD4+ T cells from PBMCs. The receptors originated from a human donor with multiple sclerosis. CDR3s include the opening cysteine and the closing phenylalanine or tryptophan. The order of the fields is V gene, clone size, J gene, D gene, CDR3 protein, CDR3 DNA. The D gene is left open where the match is weak. Part of the rows lack a size; the others show once, few, many or a class for expanded clones.

>TRBV28|.|TRBJ1-5|.
CASLYAQGSLAQPQHF
TGTGCCAGTCTATACGCTCAGGGAAGCCTCGCTCAGCCCCAGCATTTT
>TRBV7-9|once|TRBJ1-1|.
CASSPVAYTEAFF
TGTGCCAGCAGCCCCGTAGCTTACACTGAAGCTTTCTTT
>TRBV6-5|.|TRBJ1-5|.
CASSPREGWWPQHF
TGTGCCAGCAGTCCCCGGGAGGGTTGGTGGCCCCAGCATTTT
>TRBV3-1|once|TRBJ1-6|TRBD1
CATRGGWNNSPLHF
TGTGCCACCCGAGGGGGCTGGAATAATTCACCCCTCCACTTT
>TRBV12-5|.|TRBJ2-4|.
CASGLGLAGAGTAKNIQYF
TGTGCTAGTGGTTTGGGACTTGCGGGGGCAGGCACCGCCAAAAACATTCAGTACTTC
>TRBV28|.|TRBJ2-3|.
CASSRYWGALSTDTQYF
TGTGCCAGCAGCCGCTATTGGGGGGCGCTTAGCACAGATACGCAGTATTTT
>TRBV27|.|TRBJ2-5|TRBD1
CASSRRGQGIVETQYF
TGTGCCAGCAGCCGCCGCGGACAGGGGATAGTAGAGACCCAGTACTTC
>TRBV9|.|TRBJ1-2|.
CASSPEQGRRGYTF
TGTGCCAGCAGCCCTGAGCAGGGTCGACGTGGCTACACCTTC
>TRBV3-1|.|TRBJ2-3|TRBD2
CASSRIAGGPADTQYF
TGTGCCAGCAGTCGAATAGCGGGGGGGCCGGCAGATACGCAGTATTTT
>TRBV5-1|.|TRBJ2-7|.
CASSLWGSNEQYF
TGCGCCAGCAGCTTGTGGGGCAGTAACGAGCAGTACTTC